The 10 T cell receptor beta chains below were found in one sample sequenced in a study of blood T cell repertoires in COVID-19. TCRdb's copy holds only in-frame clones and misses some; the assay was immunoSEQ multiplex PCR. In the table there are fewer than 300,000 clones, 80% to 95% of which are singletons. Sequenced material: PBMCs or T cells enriched from blood (not recorded which). The origin of the receptors is a woman aged 25-40 years who had recovered from COVID-19.

V usage is TRBV18 and J usage is TRBJ2-3; D not resolved. Germline assignment: CDR1 KGHSH and CDR2 LQKENI. V was shortened by 0 bases and J by 2 bases, with 9 bases between the two germline ends. The CDR3 is 15 amino acids. CDR3 region: CASSPPIDHTDTQYF. CDR3 DNA sequence: TGTGCCAGCTCACCACCGATAGATCACACAGATACGCAGTATTTT.

The J gene is TRBJ2-7, the V gene TRBV4-3; D is perhaps TRBD2 (5 bases). Germline assignment: CDR1 LGHNA and CDR2 YSLEER. This CDR3 has 13 residues. The V end was cut by 3 bases, the J end by 7 bases, with 13 bases between. The CDR3 region has the DNA TGCGCCAGCAGCCATGTCGGGGTAAGGGAGCAGTACTTC. This sequence encodes CASSHVGVREQYF.

Only a few counts were recorded for this clone. The chain employs TRBV12-3 or TRBV12-4 and TRBJ1-1; the match to TRBD1 covers 7 bases. Trimming at V came to 5 bases and at J to 10 bases, leaving 10 bases not matched to a gene. The CDR3 has 13 residues. The CDR3 DNA reads as TGTGCCAGCAGTCAAACACAGGGGCTTGTAGCTTTCTTT. Translating it yields CASSQTQGLVAFF.

The rearrangement joins TRBV19 to TRBJ2-3; 8 bases fit TRBD2. The V gene's germline CDR1 is LNHDA and CDR2 SQIVND (reference sequence). The CDR3 contains 18 residues. The V gene end was trimmed by 5 bases and the J gene end by 0 bases; junction bases not matched to a gene: 13. The CDR3 DNA is TGTGCCAGTAGTGGCAAAGGATTAGCGGGAACTAGCACAGATACGCAGTATTTT. Translation: CASSGKGLAGTSTDTQYF.

CDR3 in amino acids: CASSPQLGGAGTEAFF. The CDR3 DNA reads TGCGCCAGCAGCCCCCAGCTGGGGGGTGCAGGCACTGAAGCTTTCTTT. The chain has TRBV4-1 and TRBJ1-1, with D tentatively TRBD1 (5 bases). V lost 4 bases to trimming and J lost 4 bases, with 19 bases between them. The CDR3 extends over 16 amino acids. Germline V gene lookup returns CDR1 MGHRA and CDR2 YSYEKL.

The chain carries TRBV28 and TRBJ1-1; TRBD1 might be the D (6 bases). Germline CDR1 MDHEN, CDR2 SYDVKM. The CDR3 loop spans 14 amino acids. The germline V and J ends were trimmed by 4 bases and 0 bases, with 9 bases remaining between them. CDR3 amino acids: CASSSDSLNTEAFF. CDR3 coding DNA: TGTGCCAGCAGTTCGGACAGCTTGAACACTGAAGCTTTCTTT.

The chain carries TRBV28 and TRBJ2-7; D is possibly TRBD2 (5 bases). Germline loops: CDR1 MDHEN, CDR2 SYDVKM. Trimming stripped 6 bases from V and 0 bases from J, with 12 bases between. The CDR3 is 14 residues long. CDR3 amino acids: CASRGAPSSYEQYF. CDR3 nucleotides: TGTGCCAGCAGGGGAGCGCCGAGCTCCTACGAGCAGTACTTC.

This clone appeared a few times. The chain is built from TRBV10-1 and TRBJ2-7; 13 nucleotides agree with TRBD2. Germline-derived CDR1 and CDR2 are WNHNN and SYGVQD (reference sequence). The CDR3 has 17 residues. After removal of 6 bases from V and 1 base from J, the junction contained 9 bases not matched to a gene. The CDR3 DNA sequence: TGCGCCAGCAGCCCGGGGACTAGCGGGACCATTTCCTACGAGCAGTACTTC. This translates into CASSPGTSGTISYEQYF.

This sequence joins TRBV7-2 and TRBJ2-5; D might be TRBD2 (7 bases). With 7 bases removed from V and 5 bases from J, the gap between germline ends came to 20 bases. The CDR3 length is 15 residues. The germline gives CDR1 SGHTA, CDR2 FQGNSA. This CDR3 reads CASNDHPGGQETQYF. The CDR3 bases are TGTGCCAGCAACGACCATCCGGGGGGCCAGGAGACCCAGTACTTC.

The V and J genes are TRBV15 and TRBJ2-6, with D perhaps TRBD1 (6 bases). Per the germline V gene, CDR1 is LNHNV and CDR2 is YYDKDF (reference sequence). V lost 0 bases to trimming and J lost 2 bases, with 17 bases between them. This CDR3 spans 19 amino acids. The CDR3 DNA sequence: TGTGCCACCAGCAGAGAGGCACAGGGTTCTTTGGCTGGGGCCAACGTCCTGACTTTC. Protein product: CATSREAQGSLAGANVLTF.